The 10 T cell receptor beta chains in this list originate from one sample, sequenced in a study of blood T cell repertoires in COVID-19 (TCRdb year 2020). To prepare the library, the immunoSEQ multiplex PCR assay was applied. The clones in this table, taken by TCRdb from immuneACCESS, are in-frame only. Not every clone is retained; where verified, under half of the shortfall comes from an unresolved V gene, and the cause of the rest is unknown. For this sample the table gives around 100,000 clones, of which roughly 81% were detected only once. Jointly, the top ten make up 1.3% to 1.5% of the sample. Sample: peripheral blood. Receptor source: a man aged 35-49 years with acute or convalescent COVID-19.

This clone was recorded once. The chain carries TRBV13 and TRBJ1-2; 9 nucleotides align to TRBD1. The CDR3 covers 13 residues. With V trimmed by 5 bases and J by 5 bases, 3 bases remained unmatched. The V gene's germline CDR1 is PRHDT and CDR2 FYEKMQ (reference sequence). The CDR3 loop reads CASSRGTGYGYTF. The CDR3 DNA reads TGTGCCAGCAGCAGAGGGACAGGGTATGGCTACACCTTC.

The chain carries TRBV3-1 (or the pseudogene TRBV3-2) and TRBJ2-5; 8 bases map to TRBD1. CDR3 length equals 13 residues. V lost 2 bases to trimming and J lost 4 bases; unmatched junction nucleotides: 0. Germline-derived CDR1 and CDR2 are LGHDT and YNNKEL (reference sequence). DNA for the CDR3: TGTGCCAGCAGCCAAACAGGGGGAGAGACCCAGTACTTC. Translated, it gives CASSQTGGETQYF.

This clone was observed a single time. J is TRBJ2-3 and V is TRBV5-1, with D maybe TRBD2 (6 bases). Germline CDR1 is SGHRS and CDR2 is YFSETQ. V was cut by 4 bases and J by 3 bases, with 15 bases left in between. The CDR3 is 15 residues long. This CDR3 is CASSIGGTGTDTQYF. The CDR3 DNA follows: TGCGCCAGCAGCATCGGCGGGACCGGGACAGATACGCAGTATTTT.

This chain uses TRBV23-1 with TRBJ2-7, with 7 bases matching TRBD1. TRBV23-1 qualifies as an ORF whose function is uncertain. This CDR3 is 14 amino acids long. The J segment lost 3 bases and the V segment lost 3 bases, leaving 5 bases of the junction unmatched. CDR3 region: CASSHHDRDYEQYF. The CDR3 coding sequence is TGCGCCAGCAGTCACCACGACAGGGACTACGAGCAGTACTTC.

The chain recombines TRBV18 with TRBJ2-7; D is uncertain. CDR3 length: 12 amino acids. Germline loops: CDR1 KGHSH, CDR2 LQKENI. With 6 bases removed from V and 3 bases from J, the gap between germline ends came to 9 bases. In DNA form, the CDR3 reads TGTGCCAGCTCGAATTACTTCTACGAGCAGTACTTC. This codes for CASSNYFYEQYF.

CDR3 DNA: TGTGCCAGCAGCTTAAAGGTCTACCGGGACAGGGTATTAGATACGCAGTATTTT. Translated, it gives CASSLKVYRDRVLDTQYF. The chain uses TRBV5-8 and TRBJ2-3, with 9 positions matching TRBD1. J lost 5 bases, V lost 2 bases, and 15 bases had no gene match. Germline values: CDR1 SGHTS, CDR2 YDEGEE. The CDR3 sequence is 18 residues long.

The chain uses TRBV11-2 and TRBJ2-3; 10 bases map to TRBD2. The CDR3 extends over 16 amino acids. V was clipped by 2 bases and J by 2 bases; unmatched bases: 4. From germline, CDR1 is SGHAT and CDR2 FQNNGV. For the CDR3, the DNA is TGTGCCAGCAGCTTAAATAGCGGGGGGCTCACAGATACGCAGTATTTT. This gives the protein CASSLNSGGLTDTQYF. The full variable domain, completed using reference TRBV11-2 and TRBJ2-3, is EAGVAQSPRYKIIEKRQSVAFWCNPISGHATLYWYQQILGQGPKLLIQFQNNGVVDDSQLPKDRFSAERLKGVDSTLKIQPAKLEDSAVYLCASSLNSGGLTDTQYFGPGTRLTVL.

The chain couples TRBV11-2 to TRBJ1-2, with a possible D match to TRBD1 (5 bases). The CDR3 contains 13 residues. The germline V and J ends were trimmed by 6 bases and 12 bases, with 20 bases remaining between them. Germline V gene data show CDR1 as SGHAT and CDR2 as FQNNGV. The CDR3 region is CASRAPGGGGHTF. The CDR3 DNA is TGTGCCAGCAGAGCGCCCGGGGGTGGAGGCCACACCTTC.

The gene calls are TRBV19 and TRBJ1-1; 8 nucleotides match TRBD1. This CDR3 comprises 13 residues. From germline, CDR1 is LNHDA and CDR2 SQIVND (reference sequence). V was clipped by 9 bases and J by 3 bases; unmatched bases: 6. This chain's CDR3 is CASERQGYTEAFF. The CDR3 DNA reads TGTGCCAGCGAGCGACAGGGGTACACTGAAGCTTTCTTT. Full variable domain (missing parts from reference TRBV19 and TRBJ1-1): DGGITQSPKYLFRKEGQNVTLSCEQNLNHDAMYWYRQDPGQGLRLIYYSQIVNDFQKGDIAEGYSVSREKKESFPLTVTSAQKNPTAFYLCASERQGYTEAFFGQGTRLTVV.

This rearrangement joins TRBV28 to TRBJ1-6, with unresolved D. The CDR3 loop spans 12 amino acids. The V end was cut by 5 bases, the J end by 9 bases, with 8 bases between. Germline V lookup: CDR1 MDHEN, CDR2 SYDVKM. In DNA form, the CDR3 reads TGTGCCAGCAGTCCCCCCGGTTCACCCCTCCACTTT. Translation: CASSPPGSPLHF.